This passage covers 16 T cell receptor beta chains from one sample sequenced in a study of tissue T cells after allogeneic stem cell transplantation. Produced via immunoSEQ multiplex PCR; TCRdb's table is partial and in-frame only. Of 6,700 or so clones listed, around 44% are singletons. Time point given: mouse harvest day 7 after allogeneic transplant. The graft held 10^6 splenic CD5+ T cells and 10^7 T-cell-depleted bone marrow cells. The sequenced material came from gut tissue. Receptors were obtained from a female BALB/c mouse given C57BL/6 T cells with graft-versus-host disease after an allogeneic hematopoietic cell transplant.

As regards this clone: Germline and genes: mouse. The CDR3 goes on 1 residue after the read ends, and that part is filled in from the germline J gene. V gene TRBV31 combines with J gene TRBJ1-1; D gene uncertain. Deletions cut 0 bases from V and 8 bases from J, with 7 bases between. The CDR3 is 11 amino acids. In germline, CDR1 is GKSSPN, CDR2 SITVG. The CDR3 loop is CAWSLGREVFF. Incomplete CDR3 DNA: TGTGCCTGGAGTCTAGGGAGGGAAGTCTTC.

Regarding this clone: At one end, the junction sequence differs from germline, possibly due to a read error. Mouse germline and gene names are used. The sequence runs out 1 residue before the end of the CDR3; the remainder is reconstructed from the germline J gene. The identical CDR3 is also encoded by other nucleotide sequences in the sample. V and J are TRBV26 and TRBJ2-2, with a tentative D call TRBD1 (6 bases). Germline values: CDR1 KGHPV, CDR2 FQNQEV (reference sequence). This CDR3 has 15 residues. The sequenced part of the CDR3 DNA is TGTGCCAGCAGTCCACTGACAGGAAACACTGGGCAGCTCTAC. Protein sequence: CASSPLTGNTGQLY. The CDR3 in its entirety is CASSPLTGNTGQLYF.

Concerning this clone itself: Gene names and germline match the mouse. The read ends 1 residue shy of where the CDR3 ends; the end is completed using the germline J gene. The J gene is TRBJ2-1, the V gene TRBV26, with 8 bases identical to TRBD2. The V gene end was trimmed by 3 bases and the J gene end by 3 bases; junction bases not matched to a gene: 1. Germline V gives CDR1 KGHPV, CDR2 FQNQEV (reference sequence). This CDR3 contains 14 residues. CDR3 residues: CASSLDWGYAEQFF. The DNA read from the CDR3 is TGTGCCAGCAGTCTTGACTGGGGCTATGCTGAGCAGTTC.

About this clone: The genes and germline here are from mouse. The read finishes 1 residue shy of the CDR3 end, and the germline J gene is used to complete it. J is TRBJ2-4 and V is TRBV3; no reliable D call. With 3 bases removed from V and 2 bases from J, the gap between germline ends came to 6 bases. Germline lookup yields CDR1 SNHLY and CDR2 FYNGKV (reference sequence). The CDR3 extends over 13 amino acids. The CDR3 bases that were read are TGTGCCAGCAGCTTTAACAATCAAAACACCTTGTAC. This sequence encodes CASSFNNQNTLY. The full CDR3 protein reads CASSFNNQNTLYF.

As regards this clone: Gene labels here are mouse ones. The CDR3 end is not reached by the read, which stops 1 residue before it; the germline J gene fills it in. V gene TRBV26 combines with J gene TRBJ1-1; the match to TRBD1 covers 7 bases. This CDR3 has 13 amino acids. The V gene's germline CDR1 is KGHPV and CDR2 FQNQEV (reference sequence). V shed 4 bases, J shed 1 base, and the junction held 0 bases outside the gene matches. The CDR3 bases that were read are TGTGCCAGCAGTCACAGGGGAAACACAGAAGTCTTC. This gives the protein CASSHRGNTEVF. The full-length CDR3 reads as CASSHRGNTEVFF.

On this clone itself: Gene and germline names: mouse. Coverage ceases 1 residue before the CDR3 finishes, and the germline J gene fills in the end. This chain links TRBV12-2 with TRBJ1-5, with no clear D. Germline CDR1 reads SGHLS; CDR2 reads HYDKME. There are 12 residues in the CDR3. Trimming took 4 bases from V and 0 from J, leaving 3 bases between them. This chain's CDR3 is CASSSNNQAPLF. Partial CDR3 DNA: TGTGCCAGCTCCAGTAACAACCAGGCTCCGCTT.

With respect to this clone: The germline and genes are mouse ones. Coverage ceases 1 residue before the CDR3 finishes, and the germline J gene fills in the end. The rearrangement uses TRBV29 and TRBJ1-1; 10 nucleotides line up with TRBD1. The CDR3 runs 16 residues. Looked up from germline, CDR1 is MSHET and CDR2 is SYDVDS. V was pared by 4 bases and J by 4 bases, with 9 bases of the junction left unmatched. The CDR3 DNA, read in part, is TGTGCTAGCAGTTCTCATCCGGGACAGGGGTCCACAGAAGTCTTC. This codes for CASSSHPGQGSTEVF. The CDR3 as a whole reads CASSSHPGQGSTEVFF.

By sample share, this clone is medium-sized. The gene symbols are mouse symbols. The missing CDR3 end, 1 residue past where the read stops, is filled in from the germline J gene. The chain employs TRBV13-3 and TRBJ2-2; D is undetermined. This CDR3 is 10 amino acids long. The V gene lost 7 bases and the J gene lost 5 bases, with 3 bases spanning the gap. The germline V gene has CDR1 NNHDY and CDR2 SYVADS. Partial CDR3 DNA: TGTGCCAGCGGGACCGGGCAGCTCTAC. Protein: CASGTGQLY. From start to end, the CDR3 is CASGTGQLYF.

Details on this clone: Mouse gene names apply. The observed sequence ends 1 residue before the CDR3 terminus, with the missing tail filled in from the germline J gene. The chain uses TRBV26 and TRBJ2-5; D gene unclear. Germline V gene lookup returns CDR1 KGHPV and CDR2 FQNQEV (reference sequence). The CDR3 runs to 13 residues. Between the trimmed V and J ends, which lost 2 bases and 5 bases, there was a span of 8 bases. The part of the CDR3 DNA that was read is TGTGCCAGCAGTCTGACTGAGGGAGACACCCAGTAC. The encoded protein is CASSLTEGDTQY. In full, the CDR3 reads CASSLTEGDTQYF.

This clone qualifies as medium-sized. Genes here carry mouse names. The sequence runs out 1 residue before the end of the CDR3; the remainder is reconstructed from the germline J gene. The chain links TRBV13-3 to TRBJ2-4; D might be TRBD1 or TRBD2, each matching 5 bases. Trimming pared 5 bases from V and 0 bases from J, leaving 10 bases between. CDR3 size: 14 residues. Germline CDR1 NNHDY, CDR2 SYVADS. The CDR3 spells CASRGPSSQNTLYF. Partial CDR3 DNA: TGTGCCAGCAGGGGGCCCTCAAGTCAAAACACCTTGTAC.

Details on this clone: Genes and germline come from the mouse. CDR3 sequence reads: CASSLWRNSDYTF. CDR3 bases read: TGTGCCAGCAGTCTGTGGCGTAACTCCGACTACACC. The chain combines TRBV26 with TRBJ1-2; D gene unclear. The DNA ends 1 residue before the CDR3 does, and the rest of the CDR3 is filled in from the germline J gene. This CDR3 has 13 amino acids. Per germline, CDR1 KGHPV and CDR2 FQNQEV (reference sequence). V was cut by 1 base and J by 2 bases, with 5 bases left in between.

Of note for this clone: Gene names and germline match the mouse. The covered CDR3 bases are TGTGCCAGCAGGCGACAGGGAGACACAGAAGTCTTC. Protein: CASRRQGDTEVF. In full, the CDR3 is CASRRQGDTEVFF. The rearrangement links TRBV15 to TRBJ1-1, with 7 nucleotides matching TRBD1. With the read ending 1 residue before the CDR3 end, the germline J gene is used to fill in that end. Germline assignment: CDR1 SGHND and CDR2 FRSKSL. Trimming at V came to 6 bases and at J to 3 bases, leaving 4 bases not matched to a gene. The CDR3 totals 13 residues.

In the case of this clone: The germline and genes are mouse ones. The sequence runs out 1 residue before the end of the CDR3; the remainder is reconstructed from the germline J gene. This chain links TRBV4 with TRBJ1-6; TRBD1 matches 9 bases. TRBJ1-6 is an ORF for which the function is uncertain. With V trimmed by 6 bases and J by 6 bases, 3 bases remained unmatched. From germline, CDR1 is LGHDT and CDR2 YNNKQL (reference sequence). This CDR3 has 14 amino acids. The CDR3 loop reads CASRGDRVNSPLYF. The DNA read from the CDR3 is TGTGCCAGCAGAGGGGACAGGGTTAATTCGCCCCTCTAC.

This clone turned up a few times. Mouse germline and gene names are used. The read comes to an end 1 residue before the CDR3 does, leaving the germline J gene to fill in the end. V is TRBV5 and J is TRBJ1-5, with D tentatively TRBD1 (6 bases). Deletions cut 2 bases from V and 3 bases from J, with 8 bases between. In germline, CDR1 is LGHNA, CDR2 YNLKQL (reference sequence). The CDR3 extends over 14 amino acids. The CDR3 protein is CASSQNRVNQAPLF. The CDR3 bases that were read are TGTGCCAGCAGCCAAAACAGGGTCAACCAGGCTCCGCTT.

On this clone itself: Gene and germline names: mouse. Read data end 1 residue before the CDR3 end; the end is taken from the germline J gene. The rearrangement uses TRBV26 and TRBJ2-3; maybe TRBD1 (5 bases). Germline V CDR1 and CDR2: KGHPV, FQNQEV (reference sequence). The CDR3 loop spans 14 amino acids. Trimming shortened V by 3 bases and J by 0 bases, and 7 bases separated the two germline ends. Partial CDR3 DNA: TGTGCCAGCAGTCTTCAGGGTAGTGCAGAAACGCTGTAT. Protein: CASSLQGSAETLY. The entire CDR3 protein reads CASSLQGSAETLYF.

This clone was recorded a few times. The gene symbols are mouse symbols. The read terminates 1 residue before the CDR3 end, so the remaining end is supplied by the germline J gene. The chain recombines TRBV16 with TRBJ2-1; weak D call: TRBD2 (6 bases). CDR1 SGHSA and CDR2 FRNQAP come from the germline V gene. The CDR3 runs 15 residues. The V and J ends lost 4 bases and 2 bases respectively, with 12 bases between them. The covered CDR3 bases are TGTGCAAGCAGCTCCCCACGGGGGGACTATGCTGAGCAGTTC. Amino acids: CASSSPRGDYAEQF. The CDR3 reads in full as CASSSPRGDYAEQFF.